This is a list of T cell receptor beta chains from one sample in a study of blood T cell repertoires in COVID-19. Sequenced by immunoSEQ multiplex PCR; TCRdb stores in-frame clones only, minus some. Among 150,000 or so clones listed, less than 85% were seen once. What was sequenced was peripheral blood. The receptors were sampled from a woman aged 60 to 75 with COVID-19, enrolled during active disease. CDR3s include the opening cysteine and the closing phenylalanine or tryptophan. D genes are given only for firm matches. Expanded clones are given a class, and other clones once, few, many or no size at all.

D gene	V gene	clone size	J gene	CDR3 protein	CDR3 DNA
NA	TRBV4-1	few	TRBJ1-1	CASSQSRDIVGTEAFF	TGCGCCAGCAGCCAATCCCGGGACATCGTTGGCACTGAAGCTTTCTTT
NA	TRBV5-4	NA	TRBJ1-3	CASSGGSSGNTIYF	TGTGCCAGCAGCGGAGGTTCCTCTGGAAACACCATATATTTT
NA	TRBV12-3/TRBV12-4	NA	TRBJ2-1	CASSLGLGASGFF	TGTGCCAGCAGTTTAGGGCTTGGGGCTTCAGGGTTCTTC
NA	TRBV28	NA	TRBJ2-7	CASISGSVHEQYF	TGTGCCAGCATCTCTGGCAGCGTCCACGAGCAGTACTTC
NA	TRBV6-6	NA	TRBJ2-1	CASRIPRGDDNEQFF	TGTGCCAGCAGGATACCGCGGGGCGATGACAATGAGCAGTTCTTC
NA	TRBV15	NA	TRBJ1-3	CATSRDLAESGNTIYF	TGTGCCACCAGCAGAGATCTGGCCGAATCTGGAAACACCATATATTTT
NA	TRBV27	once	TRBJ2-7	CASSNWGQPPYEQYF	TGTGCCAGCAGTAATTGGGGGCAACCCCCCTACGAGCAGTACTTC
NA	TRBV7-3	once	TRBJ2-5	CASSPGSQETQYF	TGTGCCAGCAGCCCAGGGTCGCAAGAGACCCAGTACTTC
NA	TRBV4-3	NA	TRBJ2-3	CASSQGRDRWRTDTQYF	TGCGCCAGCAGCCAAGGTCGAGACCGCTGGAGAACAGATACGCAGTATTTT
TRBD2	TRBV6-5	NA	TRBJ2-2	CASSGSALGTGELFF	TGTGCCAGTAGCGGGTCGGCGCTTGGCACCGGGGAGCTGTTTTTT
TRBD1	TRBV6-6	NA	TRBJ1-6	CASSLGQGYNSPLHF	TGTGCCAGCAGTCTCGGACAGGGCTATAATTCACCCCTCCACTTT